This entry concerns a single T cell receptor (beta chain). Additional DNA sequences in this sample encode the identical CDR3. These data originate in a study of shared clonotypes between healthy human individuals. Every immunoSEQ plate was one replicate of a subset's evenly spread DNA. Original methodology: ImmunoSEQ yielded junction-only sequences lacking quality scores, so filtering differed. The repertoire was sequenced with immunoSEQ multiplex PCR; TCRdb's copy has only in-frame clones and lacks some. That table furnishes V, J and clone size, whereas the DNA furnished D and trimming. Of more than 2 million clones listed, roughly 94% are singletons. Caucasian adults living in Nashville, Tennessee, provided all samples. The source is a man younger than 35 in good health. The sequencing sample was made of naive CD4+ T cells sorted from blood. Regarding subset: CD45RA+ positively selected.

The CDR3 DNA reads TGTGCCAGCAGCCTCGAATACGAGCAGTACTTC. The encoded protein is CASSLEYEQYF. The gene calls are TRBV7-2 and TRBJ2-7; D gene unclear. This CDR3 is 11 amino acids long. The V end was cut by 5 bases, the J end by 4 bases, with 6 bases between. The germline V gene encodes CDR1 SGHTA and CDR2 FQGNSA.